The 18 T cell receptor beta chains in this list originate from one sample, sequenced in a study of OX40 agonist ivuxolimab in advanced cancers. Profiling relied on immunoSEQ multiplex PCR, and the TCRdb table lists in-frame clones only, not all of them. Among fewer than 200,000 clones listed, roughly 94% were seen once. Specimen: CD4+ or CD8+ T cells sorted from blood, collected in a trial of the OX40 agonist ivuxolimab. These receptors were taken from an adult with an advanced solid tumor such as melanoma, head and neck, liver or kidney cancer.

The rearrangement joins TRBV4-3 to TRBJ2-7, with 8 nucleotides matching TRBD1. The ends lost 2 bases at V and 6 bases at J; junction bases unmatched: 6. The CDR3 contains 14 residues. Germline loops: CDR1 LGHNA, CDR2 YSLEER. The CDR3 spells CASSQQTGAGEQYF. The CDR3 DNA reads as TGCGCCAGCAGCCAACAGACAGGGGCCGGCGAGCAGTACTTC.

This chain connects TRBV5-8 to TRBJ2-3; D is uncertain. V was cut by 0 bases and J by 3 bases, with 11 bases left in between. Germline V gene lookup returns CDR1 SGHTS and CDR2 YDEGEE. The CDR3 has 15 residues. As DNA, the CDR3 is TGTGCCAGCAGCTTGGGGAAGGGATGGACAGATACGCAGTATTTT. It is translated as CASSLGKGWTDTQYF.

The genes are TRBV7-9 and TRBJ2-3; possibly TRBD1 or TRBD2 for D (7 bases each). Trimming pared 5 bases from V and 2 bases from J, leaving 14 bases between. From germline, CDR1 is SEHNR and CDR2 FQNEAQ (reference sequence). CDR3 size: 15 residues. The CDR3: CASSPRGGLTDTQYF. The CDR3 DNA sequence: TGTGCCAGCAGCCCCAGGGGGGGGCTCACAGATACGCAGTATTTT.

J is TRBJ1-2 and V is TRBV30, with no clear D. Germline-derived CDR1 and CDR2 are GTSNPN and SVGIG (reference sequence). CDR3 size: 13 residues. Trimming took 2 bases from V and 8 from J, leaving 15 bases between them. CDR3 protein: CAWSPPGSGGYTF. The CDR3 DNA is TGTGCCTGGAGTCCGCCCGGGTCGGGAGGCTACACCTTC.

J is TRBJ1-5 and V is TRBV19; no reliable D call. The CDR3 runs to 17 residues. In germline, CDR1 is LNHDA, CDR2 SQIVND (reference sequence). Between the trimmed V and J ends, which lost 3 bases and 4 bases, there was a span of 19 bases. The CDR3 protein is CASSIYSGGQANQPQHF. The DNA for the CDR3 is TGTGCCAGTAGTATTTATTCCGGTGGGCAGGCAAATCAGCCCCAGCATTTT.

The chain has TRBV18 and TRBJ2-5; 7 nucleotides align to TRBD1. CDR1 and CDR2 (germline): KGHSH, LQKENI. Germline trimming cut 0 bases from V and 4 bases from J; bases unmatched to any gene: 8. This CDR3 has 16 amino acids. CDR3 residues: CASSPPQGGGIETQYF. CDR3 bases: TGTGCCAGCTCACCACCGCAAGGGGGCGGTATAGAGACCCAGTACTTC.

The genes are TRBV7-2 and TRBJ2-7; D is possibly TRBD2 (5 bases). The CDR3 runs to 15 residues. Trimming stripped 5 bases from V and 3 bases from J, with 17 bases between. The V gene's germline CDR1 is SGHTA and CDR2 FQGNSA. The CDR3 region is CASSQAVGYSYEQYF. CDR3 bases: TGTGCCAGCAGCCAAGCGGTAGGGTACAGCTACGAGCAGTACTTC.

This chain joins TRBV25-1 and TRBJ1-5; the match to TRBD1 covers 9 bases. The J segment lost 4 bases and the V segment lost 3 bases, leaving 4 bases of the junction unmatched. Germline assignment: CDR1 MGHDK and CDR2 SYGVNS. This CDR3 spans 15 amino acids. The CDR3 loop reads CASSEPGQGNQPQHF. Written as DNA, the CDR3 is TGTGCCAGCAGTGAGCCGGGACAGGGAAATCAGCCCCAGCATTTT.

The chain recombines TRBV21-1 with TRBJ2-7; TRBD2 is the table's D call and was not checked against the DNA. TRBV21-1 is reported as a pseudogene. The CDR3 sequence is 11 residues long. CDR3 region: CASSSPYEQYF. The CDR3 nucleotides are TGTGCCAGCAGCTCTCCCTACGAGCAGTACTTC.

This rearrangement joins TRBV27 to TRBJ2-7, with D perhaps matching TRBD1 or TRBD2 (5 bases each). The length of the CDR3 is 15 residues. Germline assignment: CDR1 MNHEY and CDR2 SMNVEV (reference sequence). Trimming shortened V by 4 bases and J by 2 bases, and 15 bases separated the two germline ends. CDR3 in amino acids: CASSSGWSGPYEQYF. Written as DNA, the CDR3 is TGTGCCAGCAGTTCTGGGTGGTCGGGGCCCTACGAGCAGTACTTC.

The chain carries TRBV11-2 and TRBJ2-1; tentatively, D is TRBD1 or TRBD2 (5 bases each). V was pared by 1 base and J by 5 bases, with 12 bases between. The germline gives CDR1 SGHAT, CDR2 FQNNGV. The CDR3 sequence is 15 residues long. The CDR3, as DNA: TGTGCCAGCAGCTTAGCAGGGAGTAGGAACAATGAGCAGTTCTTC. This codes for CASSLAGSRNNEQFF.

V gene TRBV7-9 combines with J gene TRBJ1-2; D perhaps matches TRBD1 (5 bases). The germline V gene has CDR1 SEHNR and CDR2 FQNEAQ (reference sequence). This CDR3 is built from 14 residues. Trimming stripped 5 bases from V and 10 bases from J, with 20 bases between. The CDR3 coding sequence is TGTGCCAGCAGCCTCGGGGGATCTGGTAGCGACTACACCTTC. Its protein is CASSLGGSGSDYTF.

V is TRBV6-1 and J is TRBJ2-5, with no clear D. V was cut by 4 bases and J by 1 base, with 22 bases left in between. The CDR3 is 18 residues long. The V gene's germline CDR1 is MNHNS and CDR2 SASEGT. The CDR3: CASSAAEWPHGLQETQYF. In nucleotides, the CDR3 is TGTGCCAGCAGTGCGGCCGAGTGGCCCCATGGGCTCCAAGAGACCCAGTACTTC.

This clone has just one count. This sequence joins TRBV5-1 and TRBJ2-1; D might be TRBD1 (8 bases). The CDR3 is 16 residues long. The ends were cut back, 4 bases at V and 3 bases at J, with 17 bases in the middle. Germline CDR1 is SGHRS and CDR2 is YFSETQ. The chain's CDR3 is CASSGTTGGVYNEQFF. For the CDR3, the DNA is TGCGCCAGCAGCGGGACAACAGGGGGGGTCTACAATGAGCAGTTCTTC.

The genes are TRBV28 and TRBJ2-2; maybe TRBD1 (6 bases). Deletions cut 11 bases from V and 1 base from J, with 14 bases between. This CDR3 has 14 amino acids. Germline CDR1 is MDHEN and CDR2 is SYDVKM. The CDR3 coding sequence is TGTGCCGGCCGACAGGCCTTGAACACCGGGGAGCTGTTTTTT. This gives the protein CAGRQALNTGELFF.

V usage is TRBV16 and J usage is TRBJ1-1; possibly TRBD1 for D (5 bases). Germline V gives CDR1 KGHSY, CDR2 FQNENV. With 4 bases removed from V and 2 bases from J, the gap between germline ends came to 8 bases. The CDR3 spans 13 residues. The CDR3 loop is CASSPQGNTEAFF. DNA for the CDR3: TGTGCCAGCAGCCCCCAGGGAAACACTGAAGCTTTCTTT.

The J gene is TRBJ1-2, the V gene TRBV6-1, with TRBD1 as a possible D gene (6 bases). The V end was cut by 4 bases, the J end by 8 bases, with 26 bases between. Germline assignment: CDR1 MNHNS and CDR2 SASEGT. This CDR3 region has 17 residues. The CDR3 region is CASSARAGAQHLRGYTF. Here the CDR3 DNA reads TGTGCCAGCAGTGCACGAGCGGGGGCGCAGCATCTTCGCGGCTACACCTTC.

This chain uses TRBV7-2 with TRBJ2-1; 11 bases align to TRBD1. With V trimmed by 2 bases and J by 9 bases, 9 bases remained unmatched. The CDR3 length is 16 residues. From germline, CDR1 is SGHTA and CDR2 FQGNSA. The CDR3 DNA reads as TGTGCCAGCAGCTTATTAGGGACAGGGGGAGGTTCTGAGCAGTTCTTC. It codes for CASSLLGTGGGSEQFF.